This TCR beta chain was retrieved from a study of T cells in Graves' hyperthyroidism and ophthalmopathy. RNA transcripts were the template for amplifying TCR beta CDR3 regions. First-round RT-PCR with HTBI primers amplified the TCR CDR3 region. TCRdb used MiXCR to reprocess the multiplex PCR reads, holding one entry per CDR3 protein. Among more than 350,000 distinct CDR3 sequences listed, approximately 14% were seen once. This clonotype was seen more than once but under ten times. There are 15 residues in the CDR3. Germline V gene sequence: CDR1 SEHNR, CDR2 FQNEAQ (reference sequence). V lost 2 bases, J lost 3 bases, and 10 bases lay in between. A patient was excluded if there was uncontrolled infection, other autoimmune disease, pregnancy or lactation.

The J gene is TRBJ1-4, the V gene TRBV7-9, with D unclear. The receptor was isolated from an older woman with Graves' ophthalmopathy. The sequenced material came from blood. CDR3 nucleotide sequence: TGTGCCAGCAGCTTATCCCCGAGACCTAATGAAAAACTGTTTTTT. Protein: CASSLSPRPNEKLFF.